This entry lists 25 T cell receptor beta chains sequenced from one sample in a study of shared clonotypes between healthy human individuals. Assay: immunoSEQ multiplex PCR; the TCRdb copy retains only in-frame clones and omits some. Of 550,000 to 800,000 clones listed, 90% are singletons. The sample was memory CD8+ T cells from PBMCs. The subset denotes: CD45RO+ cells pooled with CCR7-negative TemRA cells. The receptors originated from a man in his late teens or twenties in good health. Some clones in this sample may be carry-over from other donors' samples.

V is TRBV28 and J is TRBJ2-1, with D tentatively TRBD1 or TRBD2 (5 bases each). This CDR3 comprises 15 residues. Germline CDR1 and CDR2: MDHEN and SYDVKM. The ends were cut back, 1 base at V and 8 bases at J, with 15 bases in the middle. CDR3 residues: CASSLSQGEGDEQFF. The CDR3 DNA is TGTGCCAGCAGTTTATCGCAGGGAGAAGGGGATGAGCAGTTCTTC.

This clone was observed a single time. This CDR3 reads CASSQTSGSVPYNEQFF. CDR3 bases: TGCGCCAGCAGCCAGACTAGCGGGAGCGTCCCCTACAATGAGCAGTTCTTC. The rearrangement uses TRBV4-3 and TRBJ2-1, with 12 bases identical to TRBD2. Germline V gene sequence: CDR1 LGHNA, CDR2 YSLEER. The ends lost 3 bases at V and 2 bases at J; junction bases unmatched: 5. The CDR3 extends over 17 amino acids.

The chain couples TRBV19 to TRBJ1-2, with D possibly TRBD1 on 6 matching bases. Germline V gene data show CDR1 as LNHDA and CDR2 as SQIVND (reference sequence). Trimming removed 5 bases from V and 3 bases from J, with 13 bases in between. This CDR3 is built from 14 residues. The CDR3 nucleotides read TGTGCCAGTAGTGATTCAGGGGAAGACTATGGCTACACCTTC. Encoded protein: CASSDSGEDYGYTF.

This clone was seen once. CDR3 protein: CAISEERAFNYGYTF. The CDR3 region has the DNA TGTGCCATCAGTGAAGAGCGGGCGTTTAACTATGGCTACACCTTC. This sequence joins TRBV10-3 and TRBJ1-2; no firm D call. The CDR3 has 15 amino acids. With 3 bases removed from V and 1 base from J, the gap between germline ends came to 12 bases. Germline CDR1 and CDR2: ENHRY and SYGVKD.

This clone appeared a single time. The chain uses TRBV6-4 and TRBJ2-7; D uncertain. Germline assignment: CDR1 MRHNA and CDR2 SNTAGT. The CDR3 runs 8 residues. CDR3 region: CAPHEQYF. DNA of the CDR3: TGTGCTCCCCACGAGCAGTACTTC.

This chain uses TRBV5-1 with TRBJ1-2, with 10 bases identical to TRBD1. The CDR3 extends over 15 amino acids. The ends lost 2 bases at V and 5 bases at J; junction bases unmatched: 6. CDR1 is SGHRS and CDR2 is YFSETQ in the germline V gene. CDR3 loop: CASSLPGTGEYGYTF. The DNA for the CDR3 is TGCGCCAGCAGCTTACCCGGGACAGGGGAATATGGCTACACCTTC.

J is TRBJ2-1 and V is TRBV5-1; a weak D match, TRBD1 (5 bases). V was clipped by 0 bases and J by 9 bases, with 13 bases between them. Looked up from germline, CDR1 is SGHRS and CDR2 is YFSETQ. The CDR3 extends over 14 amino acids. The CDR3 nucleotides read TGCGCCAGCAGCTTGGAAACGGTGCAGGGTGAGCAGTTCTTC. Its translation is CASSLETVQGEQFF. The whole variable domain, filled in from reference TRBV5-1 and TRBJ2-1, reads KAGVTQTPRYLIKTRGQQVTLSCSPISGHRSVSWYQQTPGQGLQFLFEYFSETQRNKGNFPGRFSGRQFSNSRSEMNVSTLELGDSALYLCASSLETVQGEQFFGPGTRLTVL.

The chain links TRBV5-4 to TRBJ1-2; weak D call: TRBD1 (6 bases). The CDR3 runs to 15 residues. From germline, CDR1 is SGHNT and CDR2 YYREEE (reference sequence). V was pared by 1 base and J by 3 bases, with 13 bases between. DNA of the CDR3: TGTGCCAGCAGCTTGTTGATCGGGGGGCACTATGGCTACACCTTC. Its protein product is CASSLLIGGHYGYTF.

The CDR3 coding sequence is TGTGCCAGTAGTATAGGATGGGGGGTCCACGAGCAGTACTTC. This codes for CASSIGWGVHEQYF. The chain links TRBV19 to TRBJ2-7; D perhaps matches TRBD2 (6 bases). Germline lookup yields CDR1 LNHDA and CDR2 SQIVND (reference sequence). The ends were cut back, 1 base at V and 5 bases at J, with 12 bases in the middle. This CDR3 region has 14 residues.

This chain uses TRBV4-3 with TRBJ2-7; 7 bases agree with TRBD2. Germline assignment: CDR1 LGHNA and CDR2 YSLEER. This CDR3 comprises 15 residues. After removal of 0 bases from V and 6 bases from J, the junction contained 8 bases not matched to a gene. CDR3: CASSQDGAGVREQYF. The CDR3 DNA reads TGCGCCAGCAGCCAAGATGGGGCGGGAGTACGCGAGCAGTACTTC.

A single count supports this clone. This sequence joins TRBV19 and TRBJ1-2; TRBD1 aligns across 8 bases. J lost 4 bases, V lost 6 bases, and 4 bases had no gene match. The CDR3 sequence is 13 residues long. Germline CDR1 LNHDA, CDR2 SQIVND (reference sequence). CDR3 sequence: CASSGTGVYGYTF. In DNA form, the CDR3 reads TGTGCCAGTAGCGGGACAGGCGTCTATGGCTACACCTTC.

This chain connects TRBV6-6 to TRBJ1-1; D gene ambiguous. CDR3 length: 13 amino acids. CDR1 MNHNY and CDR2 SVGAGI come from the germline V gene (reference sequence). Deletions cut 2 bases from V and 3 bases from J, with 7 bases between. CDR3 loop: CASSYEGYTEAFF. CDR3 bases: TGTGCCAGCAGTTACGAAGGCTACACTGAAGCTTTCTTT.

This clone was recorded once. J is TRBJ1-1 and V is TRBV10-3; 9 nucleotides agree with TRBD1. This CDR3 region has 13 residues. Germline-derived CDR1 and CDR2 are ENHRY and SYGVKD. Losses at the gene ends were 6 bases for V and 4 bases for J; bases not matched to a gene: 3. CDR3 residues: CAIRETGGTEAFF. In DNA, the CDR3 is TGTGCCATCAGGGAGACAGGGGGCACTGAAGCTTTCTTT.

This chain joins TRBV29-1 and TRBJ2-2, with 13 bases fitting TRBD2. V shed 6 bases and J 6 bases; nucleotides not matched to a gene: 4. Germline V gene lookup returns CDR1 SQVTM and CDR2 ANQGSEA. The CDR3 length is 14 residues. CDR3 in DNA: TGCAGCGTGGCTACTAGCGGGAGGGCCGGGGAGCTGTTTTTT. Translation: CSVATSGRAGELFF.

CDR3 sequence reads: CASSMRDRRDPYEQYF. The DNA for the CDR3 is TGTGCCAGTAGTATGAGGGACAGGAGAGACCCCTACGAGCAGTACTTC. This chain uses TRBV19 with TRBJ2-7, with 8 bases identical to TRBD1. With 3 bases clipped from V and 2 bases from J, the junction kept 9 bases outside the gene matches. Looked up from germline, CDR1 is LNHDA and CDR2 is SQIVND (reference sequence). The CDR3 covers 16 residues.

The V gene is TRBV28, the J gene TRBJ2-7, with TRBD1 matching over 8 bases. From germline, CDR1 is MDHEN and CDR2 SYDVKM. The CDR3 loop spans 16 amino acids. The V gene end was trimmed by 4 bases and the J gene end by 7 bases; junction bases not matched to a gene: 15. The CDR3 loop reads CASSSRRGRIPWEQYF. The CDR3 DNA sequence: TGTGCCAGCAGTTCACGCAGGGGGCGGATTCCTTGGGAGCAGTACTTC.

This chain connects TRBV23-1 to TRBJ2-5; D remains ambiguous. TRBV23-1 is an open reading frame whose function is uncertain. The CDR3 consists of 13 residues. The V end lost 3 bases, the J end lost 4 bases, and 9 bases lay between the germline ends. This CDR3 is CASSHGPLETQYF. CDR3 sequence (DNA): TGCGCCAGCAGTCACGGGCCCTTAGAGACCCAGTACTTC.

Details on this clone: Additional DNA sequences in this sample encode the identical CDR3. The chain carries TRBV9 and TRBJ2-2; D is perhaps TRBD1 (6 bases). The V end was cut by 0 bases, the J end by 6 bases, with 9 bases between. The CDR3 is 14 amino acids. CDR1 SGDLS and CDR2 YYNGEE come from the germline V gene. Written as DNA, the CDR3 is TGTGCCAGCAGCGTAGGGGGGCGCCCCGGGGAGCTGTTTTTT. Its translation is CASSVGGRPGELFF.

The rearrangement uses TRBV27 and TRBJ1-5; TRBD1 agrees at 10 bases. V gave up 5 bases and J gave up 6 bases; unmatched junction bases: 13. The CDR3 runs to 17 residues. Germline V gene data show CDR1 as MNHEY and CDR2 as SMNVEV (reference sequence). The CDR3 region is CASSTLRPTGGGQPQHF. The DNA of the CDR3 is TGTGCCAGCAGTACCTTACGCCCGACAGGGGGCGGTCAGCCCCAGCATTTT.

The chain has TRBV10-2 and TRBJ1-2, with D hard to call. V dropped 8 bases and J dropped 3 bases, with 13 bases sitting between them. Germline CDR1 and CDR2: WSHSY and SAAADI. The CDR3 runs 13 residues. The CDR3 nucleotides read TGCGCCAGCGGAGGAGGGTGGGACTATGGCTACACCTTC. It codes for CASGGGWDYGYTF.

CDR3 bases: TGTGCCAGCAGTCTTCTGGGTTGGGGCAATCAGCCCCAGCATTTT. Translated: CASSLLGWGNQPQHF. The chain joins TRBV27 to TRBJ1-5; D not certain. The CDR3 sequence is 15 residues long. Trimming stripped 5 bases from V and 2 bases from J, with 13 bases between. The germline V gene encodes CDR1 MNHEY and CDR2 SMNVEV (reference sequence).

V usage is TRBV19 and J usage is TRBJ2-1; a weak D match, TRBD1 (5 bases). Germline V gene data show CDR1 as LNHDA and CDR2 as SQIVND (reference sequence). This CDR3 region has 15 residues. V was clipped by 3 bases and J by 8 bases, with 17 bases between them. CDR3 nucleotides: TGTGCCAGTAGTATTGTGCCAGGGCTAGGAGATGAGCAGTTCTTC. Its protein is CASSIVPGLGDEQFF.

The chain carries TRBV19 and TRBJ2-2; a weak D match, TRBD2 (5 bases). Trimming removed 4 bases from V and 0 bases from J, with 12 bases in between. Germline V CDR1 and CDR2: LNHDA, SQIVND (reference sequence). The CDR3 spans 16 residues. CDR3 nucleotides: TGTGCCAGTAGTAACCCCCGGGGTTCGAACACCGGGGAGCTGTTTTTT. Translated, it gives CASSNPRGSNTGELFF.

V usage is TRBV29-1 and J usage is TRBJ2-1, with 7 bases identical to TRBD2. Germline values: CDR1 SQVTM, CDR2 ANQGSEA. After removal of 7 bases from V and 3 bases from J, the junction contained 9 bases not matched to a gene. The CDR3 spans 14 residues. In nucleotides, the CDR3 is TGCAGCGCCCCGACTAGCCTTGACTACAATGAGCAGTTCTTC. Protein: CSAPTSLDYNEQFF.

This rearrangement joins TRBV18 to TRBJ1-1; D is possibly TRBD1 (5 bases). The CDR3 contains 16 residues. CDR1 and CDR2 from the germline V gene are KGHSH and LQKENI. With 3 bases removed from V and 4 bases from J, the gap between germline ends came to 18 bases. CDR3 in DNA: TGTGCCAGCTCACCCAAATTACAGGAAACGGGCACTGAAGCTTTCTTT. Its protein is CASSPKLQETGTEAFF.